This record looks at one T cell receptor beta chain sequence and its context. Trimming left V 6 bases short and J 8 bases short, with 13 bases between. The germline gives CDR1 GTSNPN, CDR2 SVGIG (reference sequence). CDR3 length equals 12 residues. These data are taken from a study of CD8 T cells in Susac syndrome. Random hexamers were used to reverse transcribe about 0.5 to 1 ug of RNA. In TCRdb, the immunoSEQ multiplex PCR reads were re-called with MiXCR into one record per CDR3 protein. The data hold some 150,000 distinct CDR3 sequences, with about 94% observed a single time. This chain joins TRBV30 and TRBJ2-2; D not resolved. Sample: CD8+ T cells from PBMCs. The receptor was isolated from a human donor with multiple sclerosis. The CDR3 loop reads CACAHPAGELFF. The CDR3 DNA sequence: TGTGCCTGCGCCCACCCGGCGGGGGAGCTGTTTTTT.